This T cell receptor beta chain was sequenced for a study of T cells in Graves' hyperthyroidism and ophthalmopathy. General study results and limits: Ophthalmopathy stood apart from stable hyperthyroidism in a 13 V-J model. Among clonotypes expanded in thyroid above 0.001, most were also found in blood.

This clonotype was recorded many times. Its cognate antigen is unknown. With a duration under 2 months, the hyperthyroidism was newly diagnosed in patients aged 18 to 65. Using RNA transcripts as the source, TCR beta CDR3 regions were amplified. HTBI primers were used for first-round RT-PCR of the TCR CDR3. Each CDR3 protein gets one entry after TCRdb re-called the multiplex PCR reads with MiXCR. Of more than 650,000 distinct CDR3 sequences listed, about 14% were seen once; the top ten hold about 10%. V lost 5 bases to trimming and J lost 7 bases, with 9 bases between them. This CDR3 contains 12 residues. Germline V lookup: CDR1 KGHSH, CDR2 LQKENI.

V and J are TRBV18 and TRBJ2-1; D is undetermined. The specimen was blood. This TCR was sampled from a woman under 30 with Graves' hyperthyroidism. Here the CDR3 DNA reads TGTGCCAGCTCAAAGACGGGTAATGAGCAGTTCTTC. As protein: CASSKTGNEQFF.